Given below is one TCR beta chain in context. No antigen is known for it. The CDR3 runs to 15 residues. The V end lost 3 bases, the J end lost 0 bases, and 12 bases lay between the germline ends. Germline values: CDR1 SGHKS, CDR2 YYEKEE (reference sequence). Amplification used 60 Vbeta primers and 13 Jbeta primers. TCRdb's copy holds only in-frame clones and misses some; the assay was immunoSEQ multiplex PCR. The data show 220,000 or so clones, 65% to 80% seen once. The sample comes from a study of cytomegalovirus exposure and HLA in healthy donors. General study results and limits: Presence/absence analyses assumed roughly uniform sequencing depth across donors, which may not hold. Later analysis showed most CMV-associated TCR beta chains appearing HLA-restricted.

The donors comprised healthy bone marrow donors. The TCR originated in a man aged 45-65 years in good health and CMV-seronegative. The sample taken for sequencing was PBMCs. The chain joins TRBV5-5 to TRBJ1-1, with D uncertain. This chain's CDR3 is CASSSELVLNTEAFF. The CDR3 DNA follows: TGTGCCAGCAGCTCCGAACTAGTCTTGAACACTGAAGCTTTCTTT. Variable domain in full (rest from reference TRBV5-5 and TRBJ1-1): DAGVTQSPTHLIKTRGQQVTLRCSPISGHKSVSWYQQVLGQGPQFIFQYYEKEERGRGNFPDRFSARQFPNYSSELNVNALLLGDSALYLCASSSELVLNTEAFFGQGTRLTVV.